Listed here are 26 T cell receptor beta chains from one sample, sequenced in a study of shared clonotypes between healthy human individuals. Using immunoSEQ multiplex PCR, the repertoire was profiled, and TCRdb retains in-frame clones only, with some absent. This table holds 2.3 million or so clones, 93% found once. Material: naive CD4+ T cells from PBMCs. Specified subset: CD45RA+ positively selected. These TCRs come from a man between 18 and 35 years old in good health. Some clones in this sample may be carry-over from other donors' samples.

The V call is TRBV23-1, the J call TRBJ2-5; TRBD2 might be the D (6 bases). TRBV23-1 is sorted into the ORF group, with uncertain function. The CDR3 runs 15 residues. The V and J ends lost 5 bases and 2 bases respectively, with 15 bases between them. CDR3: CASSFWASEQETQYF. For the CDR3, the DNA is TGCGCCAGCAGTTTCTGGGCTAGCGAACAAGAGACCCAGTACTTC.

The chain uses TRBV6-5 and TRBJ1-1; 7 bases fit TRBD1. V lost 6 bases and J lost 3; bases outside the gene matches: 4. Germline assignment: CDR1 MNHEY and CDR2 SVGAGI. The CDR3 consists of 13 residues. In nucleotides, the CDR3 is TGTGCCAGCAGGCCAGGGACAGACACTGAAGCTTTCTTT. This translates into CASRPGTDTEAFF.

The rearrangement uses TRBV5-1 and TRBJ2-7, with a tentative D call TRBD2 (6 bases). The V end lost 4 bases, the J end lost 2 bases, and 13 bases lay between the germline ends. Germline assignment: CDR1 SGHRS and CDR2 YFSETQ. The CDR3 is 14 amino acids. The CDR3 is CASSAGPPTYEQYF. The CDR3 bases are TGCGCCAGCAGCGCGGGACCGCCGACCTACGAGCAGTACTTC.

The chain is built from TRBV5-1 and TRBJ2-4, with D hard to call. This CDR3 comprises 14 residues. Germline assignment: CDR1 SGHRS and CDR2 YFSETQ. The V gene lost 0 bases and the J gene lost 7 bases, with 11 bases spanning the gap. The CDR3, as DNA: TGCGCCAGCAGCTTGGCTCTGGCCGAGAACATTCAGTACTTC. It yields the protein CASSLALAENIQYF.

Comment on this clone: This sample also contains other DNA sequences that code for the same CDR3. The V call is TRBV30, the J call TRBJ2-1; D possibly corresponds to TRBD2 (5 bases). The germline V gene has CDR1 GTSNPN and CDR2 SVGIG (reference sequence). Trimming took off 0 bases at V and 7 bases at J, with 7 bases between the two ends. The CDR3 consists of 12 residues. The CDR3 bases are TGTGCCTGGAGTGTTAGAGGGAATGAGCAGTTCTTC. This gives the protein CAWSVRGNEQFF.

V usage is TRBV2 and J usage is TRBJ2-1; 8 bases map to TRBD2. The V and J ends lost 8 bases and 10 bases, in that order; junction bases with no gene match: 7. The CDR3 has 12 amino acids. Germline V gives CDR1 SNHLY, CDR2 FYNNEI. The CDR3 loop is CASAGSGGEQFF. DNA of the CDR3: TGTGCCAGCGCCGGGTCGGGGGGGGAGCAGTTCTTC.

This chain uses TRBV18 with TRBJ1-5; D ambiguous. This CDR3 has 15 amino acids. Germline CDR1 and CDR2: KGHSH and LQKENI. The ends were cut back, 4 bases at V and 0 bases at J, with 10 bases in the middle. The DNA for the CDR3 is TGTGCCAGCTCACGGGCGGGGAATAGCAATCAGCCCCAGCATTTT. Translating it yields CASSRAGNSNQPQHF.

The genes are TRBV14 and TRBJ2-5; D gene ambiguous. Per the germline V gene, CDR1 is SGHDN and CDR2 is FVKESK. This CDR3 contains 13 residues. Trimming stripped 4 bases from V and 5 bases from J, with 11 bases between. The CDR3: CASSPEFWETQYF. The CDR3 region has the DNA TGTGCCAGCAGCCCCGAGTTTTGGGAGACCCAGTACTTC.

Only one count was recorded for this clone. The rearrangement links TRBV5-1 to TRBJ2-5, with D perhaps assigned TRBD1 or TRBD2 (5 bases each). Trimming shortened V by 4 bases and J by 1 base, and 14 bases separated the two germline ends. Germline V gene sequence: CDR1 SGHRS, CDR2 YFSETQ. This CDR3 region has 15 residues. For the CDR3, the DNA is TGCGCCAGCAGCCCTTGGTGGGGGACCCAAGAGACCCAGTACTTC. As protein: CASSPWWGTQETQYF.

This rearrangement joins TRBV7-3 to TRBJ1-1; D is unresolved. From germline, CDR1 is SGHTA and CDR2 FQGTGA. Deletions cut 1 base from V and 0 bases from J, with 6 bases between. The CDR3 loop spans 14 amino acids. The CDR3 here is CASSLMGMNTEAFF. The CDR3 nucleotides read TGTGCCAGCAGCTTAATGGGGATGAACACTGAAGCTTTCTTT.

The V call is TRBV28, the J call TRBJ2-7; D not resolved. The CDR3 has 11 residues. Trimming took 10 bases from V and 3 from J, leaving 10 bases between them. Germline lookup yields CDR1 MDHEN and CDR2 SYDVKM. DNA for the CDR3: TGTGCCACCGGGTTTGTCTACGAGCAGTACTTC. This translates into CATGFVYEQYF.

A remark on this clone: Different DNA sequences within this sample yield the same CDR3. This rearrangement joins TRBV6-5 to TRBJ1-1; tentatively, D is TRBD1 (5 bases). V was pared by 0 bases and J by 1 base, with 9 bases between. The CDR3 length is 15 residues. CDR1 and CDR2 from the germline V gene are MNHEY and SVGAGI. The CDR3 nucleotides read TGTGCCAGCAGTTACTCGCGGAGGGGGAACACTGAAGCTTTCTTT. It translates to CASSYSRRGNTEAFF.

This clone occurred once. The J gene is TRBJ1-5, the V gene TRBV7-8; D remains ambiguous. CDR1 is SGHVS, CDR2 FQNEAQ, per germline. The CDR3 spans 18 residues. V was pared by 5 bases and J by 2 bases, with 22 bases between. CDR3 loop: CASSASLGSSVGNQPQHF. CDR3 in DNA: TGTGCCAGCAGCGCTAGCCTCGGCTCCTCGGTCGGCAATCAGCCCCAGCATTTT.

As to this clone: Other DNA sequences in the sample encode the same CDR3. The J gene is TRBJ1-2, the V gene TRBV6-5; D might be TRBD1 (6 bases). With 6 bases removed from V and 5 bases from J, the gap between germline ends came to 10 bases. Looked up from germline, CDR1 is MNHEY and CDR2 is SVGAGI. This CDR3 is built from 12 residues. CDR3 amino acids: CASRQGAYGYTF. CDR3 DNA sequence: TGTGCCAGCAGACAGGGAGCTTATGGCTACACCTTC.

The V call is TRBV6-1, the J call TRBJ1-2; D is ambiguous. The CDR3 extends over 13 amino acids. The germline gives CDR1 MNHNS, CDR2 SASEGT. Trimming pared 1 base from V and 4 bases from J, leaving 7 bases between. CDR3 residues: CASSEGPSYGYTF. CDR3 sequence (DNA): TGTGCCAGCAGTGAAGGACCTAGCTATGGCTACACCTTC.

The J gene is TRBJ1-5, the V gene TRBV28; a weak D match, TRBD1 (6 bases). The germline gives CDR1 MDHEN, CDR2 SYDVKM. V lost 4 bases and J lost 0, with 13 bases in between. CDR3 length equals 16 residues. This CDR3 reads CASSSPQGFSNQPQHF. CDR3 DNA sequence: TGTGCCAGCAGTTCCCCCCAGGGGTTTAGCAATCAGCCCCAGCATTTT. Filled out from reference TRBV28 and TRBJ1-5, the complete variable domain reads DVKVTQSSRYLVKRTGEKVFLECVQDMDHENMFWYRQDPGLGLRLIYFSYDVKMKEKGDIPEGYSVSREKKERFSLILESASTNQTSMYLCASSSPQGFSNQPQHFGDGTRLSIL.

This chain joins TRBV10-1 and TRBJ1-5; no firm D call. With 3 bases removed from V and 9 bases from J, the gap between germline ends came to 21 bases. Germline V gene data show CDR1 as WNHNN and CDR2 as SYGVQD (reference sequence). The CDR3 is made up of 16 amino acids. Here the CDR3 DNA reads TGCGCCAGCAGTGAAACCCTCGGGAAGGGAGGTGGGCCCCAGCATTTT. This translates into CASSETLGKGGGPQHF.

The chain couples TRBV19 to TRBJ2-7; 7 bases are shared with TRBD1. CDR3 size: 19 residues. With 1 base clipped from V and 0 bases from J, the junction kept 15 bases outside the gene matches. Germline loops: CDR1 LNHDA, CDR2 SQIVND (reference sequence). This CDR3 reads CASSIGPRQGTESSYEQYF. The DNA for the CDR3 is TGTGCCAGTAGTATAGGCCCGAGGCAGGGGACAGAGAGCTCCTACGAGCAGTACTTC.

The V gene is TRBV28, the J gene TRBJ2-2, with a weak D call TRBD1 (6 bases). In germline, CDR1 is MDHEN, CDR2 SYDVKM. The CDR3 contains 13 residues. CDR3 DNA sequence: TGTACCTCGTGCGAAAGGGGTGGGGGCGAGCTGTTTTTT. Translating it yields CTSCERGGGELFF.

The V and J genes are TRBV29-1 and TRBJ1-4; D call uncertain. V was trimmed by 4 bases and J by 3 bases, leaving 9 bases between them. Germline CDR1 and CDR2: SQVTM and ANQGSEA. The CDR3 consists of 13 residues. This CDR3 reads CSVVRDSNEKLFF. The CDR3 DNA is TGCAGCGTTGTGAGAGACTCTAATGAAAAACTGTTTTTT.

This rearrangement joins TRBV5-4 to TRBJ2-3, with D possibly being TRBD2 (5 bases). The CDR3 spans 16 residues. CDR1 and CDR2 from the germline V gene are SGHNT and YYREEE (reference sequence). The V end lost 0 bases, the J end lost 2 bases, and 13 bases lay between the germline ends. DNA of the CDR3: TGTGCCAGCAGCTTGGGGACTCTAGGGTCCACAGATACGCAGTATTTT. It translates to CASSLGTLGSTDTQYF.

The chain is built from TRBV4-3 and TRBJ1-5, with D tentatively TRBD1 (6 bases). V was clipped by 0 bases and J by 3 bases, with 12 bases between them. This CDR3 has 16 residues. Germline values: CDR1 LGHNA, CDR2 YSLEER. CDR3 coding DNA: TGCGCCAGCAGCCAAGAAGCAGGACAGTCCAATCAGCCCCAGCATTTT. This translates into CASSQEAGQSNQPQHF.

V gene TRBV19 combines with J gene TRBJ2-5, with D perhaps TRBD1 (6 bases). The germline CDR1 and CDR2 sequences are LNHDA and SQIVND (reference sequence). Trimming cost V 3 bases and J 1 base, with 9 bases left between them. CDR3 length: 14 residues. DNA of the CDR3: TGTGCCAGTAGTATGGGGGCCGCCCAAGAGACCCAGTACTTC. Protein product: CASSMGAAQETQYF.

The count of this clone is one. The chain recombines TRBV21-1 with TRBJ1-5. TRBV21-1 is given as a pseudogene. The CDR3 is made up of 21 amino acids. The CDR3 DNA sequence: TGTGCCAGCAGCAAAATCTCGAAGTCGGGACGGGGTACCATTAGCAATCAGCCCCAGCATTTT. Amino acids: CASSKISKSGRGTISNQPQHF.

This chain uses TRBV28 with TRBJ2-1, with no clear D. This CDR3 comprises 14 residues. Trimming removed 4 bases from V and 9 bases from J, with 16 bases in between. CDR1 is MDHEN, CDR2 SYDVKM, per germline. The CDR3 spells CASSYPAERGEQFF. CDR3 sequence (DNA): TGTGCCAGCAGTTACCCGGCGGAGCGAGGTGAGCAGTTCTTC.

The V and J genes are TRBV5-1 and TRBJ1-5; 8 bases are a match to TRBD1. CDR1 SGHRS and CDR2 YFSETQ come from the germline V gene. This CDR3 has 14 amino acids. With 1 base clipped from V and 14 bases from J, the junction kept 11 bases outside the gene matches. The CDR3 region is CASSLLPSGGFKHF. The CDR3 DNA sequence: TGCGCCAGCAGCTTGTTACCGTCAGGGGGCTTTAAGCATTTT.